This passage covers 27 T cell receptor beta chains from one sample sequenced in a study of Ad26.COV2.S vaccination and SARS-CoV-2 variants. Measured with immunoSEQ multiplex PCR; TCRdb has only the in-frame clones, and not every one. The sample consists of 380,000 or so clones, less than 90% of them appearing once. Treatment here: 15 to 20 received Ad26.COV2.S at low or high dose, single or two shots; a few received placebo; per-sample allocation not given. Sampling was done on day 63 after the first vaccine or placebo injection. The sample in question was peripheral blood, obtained in a trial of Ad26.COV2.S vaccine versus placebo. These receptors originate from a person between 18 and 65 years old who received the Ad26.COV2.S COVID-19 vaccine or a placebo.

The chain employs TRBV2 and TRBJ1-2; unclear D gene. From germline, CDR1 is SNHLY and CDR2 FYNNEI. The CDR3 runs 13 residues. V shed 7 bases and J shed 4 bases, with 13 bases lying between them. The CDR3 loop reads CASNSNSLYGYTF. CDR3 in DNA: TGTGCCAGCAATTCCAATTCCCTCTATGGCTACACCTTC.

The CDR3 spells CATRGSGRGGYEQYF. The CDR3 coding sequence is TGTGCCACTCGAGGTAGCGGGAGGGGAGGCTACGAGCAGTACTTC. The rearrangement links TRBV19 to TRBJ2-5; 11 bases match TRBD2. The DNA end is more similar to TRBJ2-7, so the J call may be wrong. This CDR3 spans 15 amino acids. Germline V gene data show CDR1 as LNHDA and CDR2 as SQIVND (reference sequence).

This chain joins TRBV19 and TRBJ1-2; 7 bases are a match to TRBD1. The V segment lost 3 bases and the J segment 6 bases; nucleotides outside the gene matches: 7. The CDR3 contains 14 residues. Per the germline V gene, CDR1 is LNHDA and CDR2 is SQIVND (reference sequence). This CDR3 is CASSILQGRHGYTF. In DNA, the CDR3 is TGTGCCAGTAGTATTCTACAGGGGAGACATGGCTACACCTTC.

The J gene is TRBJ2-1, the V gene TRBV28; TRBD1 agrees at 7 bases. Losses at the gene ends were 5 bases for V and 6 bases for J; bases not matched to a gene: 10. The germline V gene has CDR1 MDHEN and CDR2 SYDVKM. The CDR3 contains 15 residues. CDR3 sequence (DNA): TGTGCCAGCAGTATCTGGACGGGACAGTCCAATGAGCAGTTCTTC. Amino acids: CASSIWTGQSNEQFF.

As DNA, the CDR3 is TGTGCCAGCAGTGAAGCCGGGGCAGGGGGGGTTTTGGACGGCTACACCTTC. This translates into CASSEAGAGGVLDGYTF. The chain joins TRBV6-1 to TRBJ1-2, with 7 bases aligning to TRBD1. The CDR3 consists of 17 residues. The V and J ends lost 0 bases and 8 bases, in that order; junction bases with no gene match: 15. In germline, CDR1 is MNHNS, CDR2 SASEGT.

J is TRBJ1-2 and V is TRBV30; weak D call: TRBD1 (5 bases). V lost 2 bases to trimming and J lost 0 bases, with 19 bases between them. Germline CDR1 GTSNPN, CDR2 SVGIG (reference sequence). CDR3 length equals 17 residues. Here the CDR3 reads CAWSCLPGRKTNYGYTF. CDR3 coding DNA: TGTGCCTGGAGTTGCCTCCCGGGACGGAAAACTAACTATGGCTACACCTTC.

The rearrangement joins TRBV27 to TRBJ2-7; D remains unclear. The CDR3 is 16 residues long. V gave up 6 bases and J gave up 2 bases, with 20 bases separating them. Germline CDR1 MNHEY, CDR2 SMNVEV (reference sequence). The CDR3 region has the DNA TGTGCCAGCAGCCGTACACCGGGCCTCGGGCCCTACGAGCAGTACTTC. Protein sequence: CASSRTPGLGPYEQYF.

This clone has only one observation. This chain links TRBV6-4 with TRBJ2-2, with 9 bases identical to TRBD2. The junction had 5 bases not matched to a gene; V was cut back by 6 bases and J by 3 bases. This CDR3 contains 15 residues. CDR1 and CDR2 from the germline V gene are MRHNA and SNTAGT. DNA for the CDR3: TGTGCCAGCAGGGGGATAGCGGGGGACACCGGGGAGCTGTTTTTT. It specifies CASRGIAGDTGELFF.

This clone was detected once. The CDR3 is CASSQPMGPYEQYF. The CDR3 DNA is TGCGCCAGCAGCCAACCTATGGGCCCCTACGAGCAGTACTTC. V and J are TRBV4-1 and TRBJ2-7; no reliable D call. The CDR3 runs to 14 residues. The V gene's germline CDR1 is MGHRA and CDR2 YSYEKL. The ends were cut back, 2 bases at V and 2 bases at J, with 10 bases in the middle.

This clone occurred once. The V call is TRBV19, the J call TRBJ1-2, with D hard to call. In germline, CDR1 is LNHDA, CDR2 SQIVND (reference sequence). The V and J ends lost 5 bases and 4 bases respectively, with 14 bases between them. The CDR3 has 14 amino acids. The CDR3 region is CASSSTDGRYGYTF. CDR3 in DNA: TGTGCCAGTAGTTCCACGGACGGCCGCTATGGCTACACCTTC.

The rearrangement links TRBV19 to TRBJ2-3; 13 bases align to TRBD2. This CDR3 spans 15 amino acids. J gave up 5 bases and V 3 bases, and 2 bases lay outside the gene matches. The germline V gene has CDR1 LNHDA and CDR2 SQIVND (reference sequence). CDR3 region: CASSMGTSGVDTQYF. CDR3 DNA: TGTGCCAGTAGTATGGGGACTAGCGGGGTAGATACGCAGTATTTT.

This rearrangement joins TRBV4-1 to TRBJ2-6; the match to TRBD1 covers 10 bases. CDR3 length: 18 residues. Trimming at V came to 3 bases and at J to 0 bases, leaving 5 bases not matched to a gene. Germline loops: CDR1 MGHRA, CDR2 YSYEKL. Here the CDR3 reads CASSQAGQGVSGANVLTF. The DNA of the CDR3 is TGCGCCAGCAGCCAGGCCGGACAGGGGGTCTCTGGGGCCAACGTCCTGACTTTC.

This sequence joins TRBV3-1 (or the pseudogene TRBV3-2) and TRBJ1-1; D is unresolved. Trimming pared 3 bases from V and 1 base from J, leaving 6 bases between. CDR1 and CDR2 (germline): LGHDT, YNNKEL (reference sequence). The CDR3 has 13 amino acids. CDR3 in DNA: TGTGCCAGCAGCCATTCCGGGAACACTGAAGCTTTCTTT. The encoded protein is CASSHSGNTEAFF.

The rearrangement uses TRBV10-2 and TRBJ1-4; unclear D gene. V dropped 5 bases and J dropped 4 bases, with 2 bases sitting between them. The germline V gene encodes CDR1 WSHSY and CDR2 SAAADI. The CDR3 contains 11 residues. CDR3 protein: CASSFNEKLFF. CDR3 nucleotides: TGCGCCAGCAGTTTTAATGAAAAACTGTTTTTT.

The gene calls are TRBV12-3 or TRBV12-4 and TRBJ1-3, with no clear D. This CDR3 is 13 amino acids long. With 6 bases removed from V and 2 bases from J, the gap between germline ends came to 8 bases. The CDR3 here is CASSPGPGNTIYF. In nucleotides, the CDR3 is TGTGCCAGCAGCCCCGGACCTGGAAACACCATATATTTT.

This sequence joins TRBV24-1 and TRBJ2-1, with 7 bases matching TRBD1. From germline, CDR1 is KGHDR and CDR2 SFDVKD. The CDR3 sequence is 17 residues long. V lost 1 base to trimming and J lost 4 bases; unmatched junction nucleotides: 9. DNA for the CDR3: TGTGCCACCAGTGATTTTTGGCAGGGGGTTTATTACAATGAGCAGTTCTTC. Translation gives CATSDFWQGVYYNEQFF.

The rearrangement links TRBV7-2 to TRBJ2-1, with 8 bases lining up with TRBD2. Germline assignment: CDR1 SGHTA and CDR2 FQGNSA. Germline trimming cut 2 bases from V and 8 bases from J; bases unmatched to any gene: 8. The CDR3 totals 15 residues. CDR3 residues: CASSLLGGGLDEQFF. The CDR3 nucleotides are TGTGCCAGCAGCTTATTAGGCGGGGGGTTGGATGAGCAGTTCTTC.

This chain connects TRBV21-1 to TRBJ2-7. TRBV21-1 is designated a pseudogene. The CDR3 has 14 residues. Here the CDR3 reads CASSKVTAFGEQYF. The CDR3 DNA sequence: TGTGCCAGCAGCAAAGTGACGGCCTTCGGCGAGCAGTACTTC.

The chain has TRBV7-8 and TRBJ2-7; 9 bases agree with TRBD1. With 1 base clipped from V and 5 bases from J, the junction kept 9 bases outside the gene matches. The CDR3 is 16 residues long. Germline values: CDR1 SGHVS, CDR2 FQNEAQ. CDR3 sequence (DNA): TGTGCCAGCAGCTTAGGAGGGGACAGGGTTTGGGACGAGCAGTACTTC. Translation gives CASSLGGDRVWDEQYF.

V gene TRBV3-1 (or the pseudogene TRBV3-2) combines with J gene TRBJ2-1; D not certain. Germline V gene sequence: CDR1 LGHDT, CDR2 YNNKEL (reference sequence). The CDR3 is 15 amino acids. V lost 2 bases and J lost 8, with 16 bases in between. The CDR3 spells CASSQPWTASDEQFF. The CDR3 coding sequence is TGTGCCAGCAGCCAACCCTGGACGGCGAGCGATGAGCAGTTCTTC.

This clone appeared once. This chain connects TRBV4-2 to TRBJ1-5; no reliable D call. CDR3 size: 13 residues. V lost 1 base to trimming and J lost 7 bases, with 8 bases between them. Germline V gene lookup returns CDR1 LGHNA and CDR2 YNFKEQ. The CDR3 loop is CASSQGDSQPQHF. CDR3 DNA sequence: TGTGCCAGCAGCCAAGGGGATTCCCAGCCCCAGCATTTT.

V gene TRBV4-2 combines with J gene TRBJ2-2; TRBD1 agrees at 7 bases. With 3 bases clipped from V and 0 bases from J, the junction kept 7 bases outside the gene matches. The CDR3 extends over 17 amino acids. Germline-derived CDR1 and CDR2 are LGHNA and YNFKEQ. The CDR3 DNA sequence: TGTGCCAGCAGCCACCCAGGGGGATTTGCGAACACCGGGGAGCTGTTTTTT. This sequence encodes CASSHPGGFANTGELFF.

V gene TRBV28 combines with J gene TRBJ1-1, with a possible D match to TRBD1 (6 bases). This CDR3 contains 15 residues. The germline V gene has CDR1 MDHEN and CDR2 SYDVKM. Trimming shortened V by 4 bases and J by 10 bases, and 22 bases separated the two germline ends. The CDR3 spells CASSSPGQGHAGAFF. Written as DNA, the CDR3 is TGTGCCAGCAGTTCCCCGGGACAAGGCCACGCTGGAGCTTTCTTT.

The chain recombines TRBV6-5 with TRBJ1-4, with a tentative D call TRBD1 (5 bases). CDR1 and CDR2 from the germline V gene are MNHEY and SVGAGI. V dropped 2 bases and J dropped 8 bases, with 9 bases sitting between them. The CDR3 extends over 13 amino acids. The CDR3 loop is CASSYRGREKLFF. The DNA of the CDR3 is TGTGCCAGCAGTTACCGGGGCCGGGAAAAACTGTTTTTT.

The chain combines TRBV19 with TRBJ1-2, with D uncertain. CDR1 and CDR2 (germline): LNHDA, SQIVND (reference sequence). The CDR3 extends over 17 amino acids. Trimming took 6 bases from V and 0 from J, leaving 20 bases between them. The CDR3 DNA follows: TGTGCCAGTAGCCCAATTGGCCCCGTACCATCTAACTATGGCTACACCTTC. Amino acid sequence: CASSPIGPVPSNYGYTF.

The chain carries TRBV6-1 and TRBJ2-6; TRBD2 aligns across 8 bases. This CDR3 is built from 19 residues. Germline V lookup: CDR1 MNHNS, CDR2 SASEGT. V was clipped by 3 bases and J by 1 base; unmatched bases: 11. The CDR3 coding sequence is TGTGCCAGCAGTGAGCTTGCGGGAGGTGTTTTTTCTGGGGCCAACGTCCTGACTTTC. Translating gives CASSELAGGVFSGANVLTF.

V is TRBV4-1 and J is TRBJ2-7; TRBD1 is a possible D gene (6 bases). CDR1 is MGHRA and CDR2 is YSYEKL in the germline V gene. There are 14 residues in the CDR3. The V end was cut by 2 bases, the J end by 0 bases, with 8 bases between. CDR3 in amino acids: CASSQRTASYEQYF. The CDR3 nucleotides read TGCGCCAGCAGCCAAAGGACAGCCTCCTACGAGCAGTACTTC.